These 3 T cell receptor beta chains share one sample of origin, sequenced in a study of cytomegalovirus exposure and HLA in healthy donors. The PCR used 60 Vbeta and 13 Jbeta primers. Repertoires were generated with immunoSEQ multiplex PCR, while TCRdb's copy carries only in-frame clones and drops some. The sample shows 150,000 or so clones, approximately 74% of them seen only once. Specimen: PBMCs. The receptor source for this set is a male donor in good health and CMV-seronegative.

This clone was counted only a few times. The chain uses TRBV27 and TRBJ1-3; D remains ambiguous. The V end was cut by 4 bases, the J end by 4 bases, with 8 bases between. Germline V gene lookup returns CDR1 MNHEY and CDR2 SMNVEV (reference sequence). This CDR3 comprises 13 residues. This CDR3 is CASSSNMGNTIYF. In DNA form, the CDR3 reads TGTGCCAGCAGTTCCAACATGGGAAACACCATATATTTT.

The chain couples TRBV15 to TRBJ1-5, with D possibly being TRBD1 (6 bases). This CDR3 is 12 amino acids long. Germline values: CDR1 LNHNV, CDR2 YYDKDF (reference sequence). The V and J ends lost 5 bases and 10 bases respectively, with 12 bases between them. CDR3 protein: CATSSNREPQHF. CDR3 DNA sequence: TGTGCCACCAGCTCGAACAGGGAACCCCAGCATTTT.

The chain has TRBV4-3 and TRBJ1-1; no clear D gene. Looked up from germline, CDR1 is LGHNA and CDR2 is YSLEER. The ends were cut back, 0 bases at V and 10 bases at J, with 18 bases in the middle. The CDR3 sequence is 15 residues long. CDR3 DNA: TGCGCCAGCAGCCAAGATGGCGGACTCGGTTTGGGAGCTTTCTTT. Translated, it gives CASSQDGGLGLGAFF.